The 27 T cell receptor beta chains below were found in one sample sequenced in a study of monozygotic twins with inflammatory bowel disease. With the 5' RACE reads reprocessed, TCRdb shows one record per CDR3 protein and no DNA. The table for this sample gives approximately 340,000 distinct CDR3 sequences. Sequenced: blood. The receptors derive from a human donor with ulcerative colitis or Crohn's disease, or a healthy co-twin of an affected twin (not recorded which).

The J gene is TRBJ2-7, the V gene TRBV5-1; TCRdb's D call, TRBD2, is unchecked because there is no DNA. CDR1 and CDR2 (germline): SGHRS, YFSETQ. This CDR3 has 16 residues. The CDR3 is CASSLLTSGSGYEQYF. Variable domain in full (rest from reference TRBV5-1 and TRBJ2-7): KAGVTQTPRYLIKTRGQQVTLSCSPISGHRSVSWYQQTPGQGLQFLFEYFSETQRNKGNFPGRFSGRQFSNSRSEMNVSTLELGDSALYLCASSLLTSGSGYEQYFGPGTRLTVT.

V is TRBV27 and J is TRBJ1-1; the D gene TCRdb calls, TRBD1, cannot be checked with no DNA. Per germline, CDR1 MNHEY and CDR2 SMNVEV (reference sequence). CDR3 size: 13 residues. The CDR3 is CASSFRAGTEAFF.

The chain has TRBV9 and TRBJ2-7. Germline-derived CDR1 and CDR2 are SGDLS and YYNGEE. This CDR3 is built from 13 residues. The CDR3 loop is CASSVAAVGEQYF. The full variable domain, with the rest looked up from reference TRBV9 and TRBJ2-7, is DSGVTQTPKHLITATGQRVTLRCSPRSGDLSVYWYQQSLDQGLQFLIQYYNGEERAKGNILERFSAQQFPDLHSELNLSSLELGDSALYFCASSVAAVGEQYFGPGTRLTVT.

The chain couples TRBV7-9 to TRBJ1-1; TCRdb's D call of TRBD1 is untestable without DNA. The CDR3 is 15 residues long. The germline gives CDR1 SEHNR, CDR2 FQNEAQ (reference sequence). CDR3 amino acids: CASSGTGERGTEAFF.

The chain joins TRBV29-1 to TRBJ2-2; TCRdb returns TRBD1, unconfirmable since there is no DNA. The V gene's germline CDR1 is SQVTM and CDR2 ANQGSEA. The CDR3 spans 15 residues. CDR3 sequence: CSVVRGNSGAGELFF.

The V and J genes are TRBV10-3 and TRBJ1-1. The V gene's germline CDR1 is ENHRY and CDR2 SYGVKD. This CDR3 is 15 amino acids long. This chain's CDR3 is CAISEPTHGGGEAFF.

The J gene is TRBJ1-1, the V gene TRBV11-3. The length of the CDR3 is 13 residues. CDR1 and CDR2 from the germline V gene are SGHNT and YENEEA. The chain's CDR3 is CASSLLFHTEAFF.

The genes are TRBV5-1 and TRBJ2-1; TCRdb names TRBD2, which stays unverified in the absence of DNA. This CDR3 is built from 18 residues. The V gene's germline CDR1 is SGHRS and CDR2 YFSETQ. CDR3 loop: CASSLRRLAGEKGNEQFF.

The rearrangement uses TRBV7-6 and TRBJ2-1. Germline CDR1 SGHVS, CDR2 FNYEAQ. The CDR3 extends over 12 amino acids. The CDR3 loop is CASSLGFNEQFF.

V is TRBV18 and J is TRBJ2-7; TCRdb's D call, TRBD1, is unchecked because there is no DNA. The CDR3 totals 14 residues. The germline CDR1 and CDR2 sequences are KGHSH and LQKENI. CDR3: CASSLGPTTYEQYF.

J is TRBJ2-5 and V is TRBV5-1. The CDR3 totals 11 residues. Germline CDR1 reads SGHRS; CDR2 reads YFSETQ. This CDR3 is CASKGQETQYF. Combining the CDR3 with reference TRBV5-1 and TRBJ2-5 gives the whole variable domain KAGVTQTPRYLIKTRGQQVTLSCSPISGHRSVSWYQQTPGQGLQFLFEYFSETQRNKGNFPGRFSGRQFSNSRSEMNVSTLELGDSALYLCASKGQETQYFGPGTRLLVL.

This sequence joins TRBV5-1 and TRBJ2-7; absent DNA, TCRdb's TRBD1 call cannot be checked. Germline CDR1 SGHRS, CDR2 YFSETQ. CDR3 length: 14 residues. CDR3 in amino acids: CASRQDRPSYEQYF.

J is TRBJ1-1 and V is TRBV5-1. This CDR3 region has 14 residues. Germline V CDR1 and CDR2: SGHRS, YFSETQ. The CDR3 region is CASSFSGEGTEAFF. The complete variable domain, with remaining parts taken from reference TRBV5-1 and TRBJ1-1, reads KAGVTQTPRYLIKTRGQQVTLSCSPISGHRSVSWYQQTPGQGLQFLFEYFSETQRNKGNFPGRFSGRQFSNSRSEMNVSTLELGDSALYLCASSFSGEGTEAFFGQGTRLTVV.

V usage is TRBV25-1 and J usage is TRBJ1-6. The germline V gene has CDR1 MGHDK and CDR2 SYGVNS. The CDR3 contains 16 residues. This CDR3 reads CASSPTRGSYNSPLHF.

CDR3: CASSLTSGDVDTQYF. This chain joins TRBV7-3 and TRBJ2-3. Germline CDR1 and CDR2: SGHTA and FQGTGA. The CDR3 has 15 amino acids. Combining the CDR3 with reference TRBV7-3 and TRBJ2-3 gives the whole variable domain GAGVSQTPSNKVTEKGKYVELRCDPISGHTALYWYRQSLGQGPEFLIYFQGTGAADDSGLPNDRFFAVRPEGSVSTLKIQRTERGDSAVYLCASSLTSGDVDTQYFGPGTRLTVL.

The chain couples TRBV20-1 to TRBJ1-1; TCRdb lists TRBD1, though no DNA is available to test this call. The germline CDR1 and CDR2 sequences are DFQATT and SNEGSKA (reference sequence). The CDR3 is made up of 14 amino acids. The CDR3 loop is CSAMFYGTNTEAFF.

This CDR3 reads CASSHPRGPKDTEAFF. V and J are TRBV6-1 and TRBJ1-1; TCRdb's D call of TRBD1 is untestable without DNA. Per the germline V gene, CDR1 is MNHNS and CDR2 is SASEGT. The CDR3 loop spans 16 amino acids.

The chain combines TRBV5-1 with TRBJ2-5; TCRdb's assignment of TRBD1 cannot be checked, as there is no DNA. This CDR3 has 14 amino acids. Germline assignment: CDR1 SGHRS and CDR2 YFSETQ. CDR3 protein: CASRRGTTQETQYF.

The chain carries TRBV20-1 and TRBJ2-7; without DNA, the TCRdb call of TRBD1 cannot be checked. The CDR3 has 11 residues. Germline V gene sequence: CDR1 DFQATT, CDR2 SNEGSKA (reference sequence). The CDR3 spells CSPAQGDEQYF.

This chain connects TRBV4-1 to TRBJ1-1; TCRdb designates TRBD1, a call that cannot be tested without DNA. Germline V lookup: CDR1 MGHRA, CDR2 YSYEKL. The CDR3 runs 18 residues. CDR3 amino acids: CASSQGGQGDIMNTEAFF.

The chain links TRBV7-2 to TRBJ2-6. The CDR3 sequence is 15 residues long. The germline V gene encodes CDR1 SGHTA and CDR2 FQGNSA. CDR3 protein: CASSYVNSGANVLTF.

V and J are TRBV6-5 and TRBJ2-2; without DNA, the TCRdb call of TRBD2 cannot be checked. Germline V gene lookup returns CDR1 MNHEY and CDR2 SVGAGI. CDR3 size: 19 residues. The CDR3 loop is CASSYSGGALLHDTGELFF.

This rearrangement joins TRBV10-3 to TRBJ1-3. The germline V gene encodes CDR1 ENHRY and CDR2 SYGVKD. The CDR3 consists of 15 residues. The CDR3 sequence is CAISESTETGNTIYF.

The genes are TRBV5-1 and TRBJ1-2. In germline, CDR1 is SGHRS, CDR2 YFSETQ. The CDR3 extends over 12 amino acids. The CDR3: CASSLDGETYTF.

The genes are TRBV19 and TRBJ2-5; TCRdb's assignment of TRBD1 cannot be checked, as there is no DNA. Germline-derived CDR1 and CDR2 are LNHDA and SQIVND (reference sequence). This CDR3 region has 15 residues. CDR3 protein: CASSIKPTGRETQYF.

The chain uses TRBV6-1 and TRBJ2-2; with no DNA, the TCRdb D assignment of TRBD2 cannot be verified. The CDR3 consists of 15 residues. Looked up from germline, CDR1 is MNHNS and CDR2 is SASEGT. CDR3 amino acids: CASSETRGSFRELFF.

V and J are TRBV7-3 and TRBJ2-3; TCRdb designates TRBD2, a call that cannot be tested without DNA. The CDR3 sequence is 19 residues long. From germline, CDR1 is SGHTA and CDR2 FQGTGA. The CDR3: CASSRIRWTSGRGGDTQYF. Combining the CDR3 with reference TRBV7-3 and TRBJ2-3 gives the whole variable domain GAGVSQTPSNKVTEKGKYVELRCDPISGHTALYWYRQSLGQGPEFLIYFQGTGAADDSGLPNDRFFAVRPEGSVSTLKIQRTERGDSAVYLCASSRIRWTSGRGGDTQYFGPGTRLTVL.